This is a list of T cell receptor beta chains from one sample in a study of identical twins. TCRdb reprocessed the 5' RACE reads with MiXCR, giving one entry per CDR3 protein. Of a few hundred thousand distinct CDR3 sequences in the sample, 9.5% to 10% are singletons; the top ten hold 3%. This sample also appeared in a second study, on yellow fever vaccine responses in identical twins.

The sample consisted of PBMCs. The receptors originated from a woman younger than 35 in good health. The CDR3 runs from the conserved cysteine through the conserved F or W. Fields, in order: J gene, V gene, D gene, CDR3 length, clone size, CDR3 protein, CDR3 DNA. The D gene is left open where the match is weak. Clone sizes are given selectively: once, few, many, or a class where the clone is expanded.

j_call: TRBJ2-7
v_call: TRBV28
d_call: TRBD2
cdr3_length: 14
clone_size: .
cdr3_aa: CASSSSGGAVEQYF
cdr3_nt: TGTGCCAGCAGTTCTAGCGGGGGGGCGGTCGAGCAGTACTTC

j_call: TRBJ2-7
v_call: TRBV6-6
d_call: .
cdr3_length: 13
clone_size: few
cdr3_aa: CASSYRASYEQYF
cdr3_nt: TGTGCCAGCAGTTACAGGGCATCGTACGAGCAGTACTTC

j_call: TRBJ1-5
v_call: TRBV5-5
d_call: .
cdr3_length: 14
clone_size: .
cdr3_aa: CASSLGQPEWPQHF
cdr3_nt: TGTGCCAGCAGCTTGGGACAGCCTGAGTGGCCCCAGCATTTT

j_call: TRBJ1-4
v_call: TRBV20-1
d_call: .
cdr3_length: 13
clone_size: .
cdr3_aa: CSARRAPDEKLFF
cdr3_nt: TGCAGTGCTAGGAGGGCCCCCGATGAAAAACTGTTTTTT

j_call: TRBJ2-3
v_call: TRBV28
d_call: .
cdr3_length: 13
clone_size: .
cdr3_aa: CASRGSGTDTQYF
cdr3_nt: TGTGCCAGCAGAGGGAGTGGTACAGATACGCAGTATTTT

j_call: TRBJ2-5
v_call: TRBV11-2
d_call: .
cdr3_length: 13
clone_size: many
cdr3_aa: CASSSGVGETQYF
cdr3_nt: TGTGCCAGCAGCTCAGGGGTCGGAGAGACCCAGTACTTC

j_call: TRBJ2-7
v_call: TRBV29-1
d_call: .
cdr3_length: 14
clone_size: few
cdr3_aa: CSGGQGGSAYEQYF
cdr3_nt: TGCAGCGGAGGGCAGGGGGGATCAGCCTACGAGCAGTACTTC

j_call: TRBJ1-2
v_call: TRBV28
d_call: TRBD1
cdr3_length: 14
clone_size: .
cdr3_aa: CASSQPGGNYGYTF
cdr3_nt: TGTGCCAGCAGTCAACCAGGGGGTAACTATGGCTACACCTTC

j_call: TRBJ2-7
v_call: TRBV20-1
d_call: TRBD2
cdr3_length: 15
clone_size: .
cdr3_aa: CSAPLLAGGPNEQYF
cdr3_nt: TGCAGTGCTCCGTTACTAGCGGGAGGGCCGAACGAGCAGTACTTC

j_call: TRBJ2-1
v_call: TRBV12-3/TRBV12-4
d_call: TRBD2
cdr3_length: 12
clone_size: few
cdr3_aa: CASSPAGLAQFF
cdr3_nt: TGTGCCAGCAGTCCAGCGGGACTAGCCCAGTTCTTC

j_call: TRBJ2-2
v_call: TRBV4-3
d_call: .
cdr3_length: 17
clone_size: .
cdr3_aa: CASSQDHLGGNTGELFF
cdr3_nt: TGCGCCAGCAGCCAAGATCACTTGGGGGGCAATACCGGGGAGCTGTTTTTT

j_call: TRBJ2-1
v_call: TRBV4-3
d_call: TRBD2
cdr3_length: 15
clone_size: few
cdr3_aa: CASSQIAGTYNEQFF
cdr3_nt: TGCGCCAGCAGCCAGATAGCGGGCACCTACAATGAGCAGTTCTTC

j_call: TRBJ2-3
v_call: TRBV4-3
d_call: TRBD1
cdr3_length: 15
clone_size: many
cdr3_aa: CASSPGTGVTDTQYF
cdr3_nt: TGCGCCAGCAGCCCGGGGACAGGGGTCACAGATACGCAGTATTTT

j_call: TRBJ1-5
v_call: TRBV29-1
d_call: TRBD1
cdr3_length: 14
clone_size: many
cdr3_aa: CSAGQGGTNQPQHF
cdr3_nt: TGCAGCGCCGGACAGGGGGGTACGAATCAGCCCCAGCATTTT

j_call: TRBJ2-1
v_call: TRBV27
d_call: TRBD1
cdr3_length: 13
clone_size: few
cdr3_aa: CAVGTGGGNEQFF
cdr3_nt: TGTGCCGTAGGTACAGGGGGTGGGAATGAGCAGTTCTTC

j_call: TRBJ2-1
v_call: TRBV7-3
d_call: .
cdr3_length: 13
clone_size: .
cdr3_aa: CASSLYRVNEQFF
cdr3_nt: TGTGCCAGCAGCCTTTACAGGGTGAATGAGCAGTTCTTC

j_call: TRBJ1-1
v_call: TRBV28
d_call: .
cdr3_length: 14
clone_size: many
cdr3_aa: CASRPLAVNTEAFF
cdr3_nt: TGTGCCAGCAGACCCCTGGCGGTTAACACTGAAGCTTTCTTT

j_call: TRBJ2-3
v_call: TRBV5-1
d_call: .
cdr3_length: 12
clone_size: many
cdr3_aa: CASSARENTQYF
cdr3_nt: TGCGCCAGCAGCGCCAGGGAAAATACGCAGTATTTT

j_call: TRBJ2-3
v_call: TRBV20-1
d_call: .
cdr3_length: 13
clone_size: many
cdr3_aa: CSLGWQGTDTQYF
cdr3_nt: TGCAGTTTAGGGTGGCAGGGCACAGATACGCAGTATTTT

j_call: TRBJ2-5
v_call: TRBV11-2
d_call: TRBD1
cdr3_length: 15
clone_size: .
cdr3_aa: CASSYRETGEETQYF
cdr3_nt: TGTGCCAGCAGCTACAGAGAGACAGGGGAAGAGACCCAGTACTTC

j_call: TRBJ2-1
v_call: TRBV28
d_call: TRBD2
cdr3_length: 17
clone_size: many
cdr3_aa: CASRKRGPKSSYNEQFF
cdr3_nt: TGTGCCAGCAGAAAGCGGGGCCCTAAAAGCTCCTACAATGAGCAGTTCTTC

j_call: TRBJ2-7
v_call: TRBV3-1
d_call: .
cdr3_length: 14
clone_size: .
cdr3_aa: CASSQKGLVHEQYF
cdr3_nt: TGTGCCAGCAGCCAAAAAGGGCTAGTCCACGAGCAGTACTTC

j_call: TRBJ2-7
v_call: TRBV29-1
d_call: .
cdr3_length: 12
clone_size: .
cdr3_aa: CSVVRETYEQYF
cdr3_nt: TGCAGCGTTGTTCGGGAAACCTACGAGCAGTACTTC

j_call: TRBJ2-1
v_call: TRBV20-1
d_call: .
cdr3_length: 11
clone_size: many
cdr3_aa: CSATAGVGWFF
cdr3_nt: TGCAGTGCTACTGCAGGGGTGGGGTGGTTCTTC

j_call: TRBJ2-4
v_call: TRBV7-9
d_call: TRBD2
cdr3_length: 15
clone_size: many
cdr3_aa: CASGSGGLAKNIQYF
cdr3_nt: TGTGCCAGCGGCTCGGGGGGATTAGCCAAAAACATTCAGTACTTC

j_call: TRBJ2-3
v_call: TRBV2
d_call: .
cdr3_length: 15
clone_size: .
cdr3_aa: CASRRRGFSTDTQYF
cdr3_nt: TGTGCCAGCAGAAGACGAGGGTTTAGCACAGATACGCAGTATTTT

j_call: TRBJ2-7
v_call: TRBV6-1
d_call: .
cdr3_length: 13
clone_size: many
cdr3_aa: CASLGSKGYEQYF
cdr3_nt: TGTGCCAGCCTCGGCTCAAAGGGCTACGAGCAGTACTTC

j_call: TRBJ2-3
v_call: TRBV6-5
d_call: .
cdr3_length: 16
clone_size: few
cdr3_aa: CASSYTGDSSTDTQYF
cdr3_nt: TGTGCCAGCAGTTACACGGGGGACTCTAGCACAGATACGCAGTATTTT

j_call: TRBJ2-5
v_call: TRBV3-1
d_call: .
cdr3_length: 13
clone_size: many
cdr3_aa: CASRDTGRETQYF
cdr3_nt: TGTGCCAGCAGGGACACAGGGAGAGAGACCCAGTACTTC